Following are 4 T cell receptor beta chains from one sample sequenced in a study of OX40 agonist ivuxolimab in advanced cancers. Produced via immunoSEQ multiplex PCR; TCRdb's table is partial and in-frame only. The top ten hold roughly 0.4% of the sample, which has around 72,000 clones, 75% to 85% seen once. The material sequenced was CD4+ or CD8+ T cells sorted from blood, taken in a trial of the OX40 agonist ivuxolimab. The receptors come from an adult with an advanced solid tumor such as melanoma, head and neck, liver or kidney cancer.

This sequence joins TRBV19 and TRBJ2-1; TRBD2 matches 10 bases. Unmatched junction bases numbered 7, after V lost 4 bases and J lost 7 bases. Germline V lookup: CDR1 LNHDA, CDR2 SQIVND (reference sequence). This CDR3 region has 15 residues. In nucleotides, the CDR3 is TGTGCCAGTAGTAACCTAGCGGGAGTATCGAATGAGCAGTTCTTC. It encodes CASSNLAGVSNEQFF.

About this clone: At the DNA level, this CDR3 is encoded by other sequences in the same sample as well. The gene calls are TRBV19 and TRBJ1-2, with D tentatively TRBD1 (6 bases). The V and J ends lost 6 bases and 2 bases respectively, with 13 bases between them. Germline-derived CDR1 and CDR2 are LNHDA and SQIVND (reference sequence). CDR3 length equals 14 residues. The CDR3 bases are TGTGCCAGTAGCAATCGGGGGCGGAACTATGGCTACACCTTC. It is translated as CASSNRGRNYGYTF.

The gene calls are TRBV2 and TRBJ2-5, with a possible D match to TRBD2 (5 bases). CDR3 length: 14 residues. Deletions cut 6 bases from V and 2 bases from J, with 13 bases between. The germline CDR1 and CDR2 sequences are SNHLY and FYNNEI. The CDR3 spells CASSRTSAQETQYF. CDR3 coding DNA: TGTGCCAGCAGCCGAACTAGTGCTCAAGAGACCCAGTACTTC.

The rearrangement joins TRBV28 to TRBJ1-2; the D is unclear. The CDR3 is made up of 14 amino acids. Germline loops: CDR1 MDHEN, CDR2 SYDVKM. The CDR3 sequence: CAQKIPMTNYGYTF. The CDR3 DNA follows: TGTGCTCAGAAAATACCAATGACTAACTATGGCTACACCTTC.